This T cell receptor (beta chain) was sequenced in a study of CD8+ T cells in alopecia areata listed by TCRdb under 2018. About the investigation overall: Treated patients were enrolled in an open-label pilot trial of oral tofacitinib, 5 to 10 mg twice daily, for moderate-to-severe alopecia areata. To study T cell clonal expansion in alopecia areata, the researchers applied high-throughput TCRbeta sequencing to both the C3H/HeJ mouse model and human patients. Disease severity in treated patients was measured with the SALT score, which quantifies the percentage of affected scalp surface area. immunoSEQ multiplex PCR using 35 Vbeta forward primers and 13 Jbeta reverse primers was used to amplify TCRbeta CDR3 regions. In humans, TCRbeta sequencing was performed on scalp tissue and on sorted CD4+ and CD8+ peripheral blood T cells from healthy controls and from patients with patchy or totalis/universalis alopecia areata. Patients on tofacitinib were biopsied at baseline and after 4 and 24 weeks of treatment, and several of the patients also had a later scalp biopsy. RNA came from the PAXgene miRNA kit for fixed scalp, the miRNeasy kit for PBMCs, and the RNeasy kit for mouse skin. Scalp clonality was compared across normal scalp (n=4), patchy alopecia areata scalp (n=8), and alopecia totalis/universalis scalp (n=8). Patients received tofacitinib for 6 to 18 months and were then followed off drug for 6 months to check for delayed response and recurrence.

The time point label on this specimen signifies: about 5 months on oral tofacitinib. The label giving this sample's treatment or condition can be read as: oral pan-JAK inhibitor, 5-10 mg twice daily. From alopecia areata patients, peripheral blood was collected along with lesional scalp punch biopsies. PBMCs were isolated by density centrifugation and stained for CD3, CD4 and CD8, and CD4+ and CD8+ T cells were sorted on a FACSAria. Here is what the overall study found, with its caveats: Shared TCR sequences between patients were less evident than in mice, which may be partly attributable to HLA diversity in the patient population. Scalp clonality and the number of expanded CD8+ clones among the top 100 scalp clones were significantly decreased by tofacitinib. Higher clonality and more expanded CD8+ clones were observed in lesional scalp than in normal scalp, particularly in alopecia totalis/universalis, a finding suggestive of antigenic drive. Because the treated cohort was small and had only one nonresponder, larger studies are needed to examine links between baseline CD8+ expansion and response. During tofacitinib treatment, many expanded lesional clones remained in scalp and blood, and this persistence may partly explain relapse after treatment is stopped. Resident alphabeta T cells in normal human skin are also sequenced, complicating scalp TCR repertoire analysis, unlike mouse skin dominated by gammadelta T cells.

For this clone: Its cognate antigen has yet to be identified. The input lacks base qualities; no much larger clone sits a single base away.

Libraries came from the immunoSEQ multiplex PCR assay. For TCR sequencing, RNA was extracted from every sample and reverse transcribed into cDNA to serve as template. SuperScript III was used for first-strand cDNA synthesis, primed with a 2:1 mix of oligo-dT and random hexamers. A synthetic immune receptor repertoire was used to measure amplification bias, and any remaining bias was corrected computationally. The authors' pipeline ran thus. Raw reads were preprocessed for error removal, and CDR3 was defined according to IMGT conventions as running from the conserved cysteine to phenylalanine. Clonality was computed by normalizing Shannon entropy by log2 of the number of productive unique TCRs and subtracting the result from 1. Scalp TCRbeta sequences were cross-referenced with sorted blood CD4 and CD8 repertoires so that the CD4 or CD8 identity of scalp clones could be inferred. TCRdb provides this immuneACCESS table in a form limited to in-frame rearrangements. Some clones are lacking; in checked studies, under half of them reflect an unresolved V gene, and why the rest are absent is not known. For V, J and clone size, that table is used; D and trimming come from the DNA. In all, the sample holds 110,000 or so clones, and 50% to 65% of those were seen once. The ten most abundant clones make up about 3.3% of the sample.

CDR1 and CDR2, per the germline V gene, are SGHRS and YFSETQ. V and J lose 0 bases and 0 bases, and a span of 9 bases separates them. The CDR3 numbers 16 residues from cysteine through phenylalanine. Just the 48-base CDR3 DNA is kept, in frame starting at base 1. Rearrangement joined TRBV5-1 to TRBJ2-2, with no confident D gene call. Source: CD4+ T cells sorted from blood, taken at week 24, from a patient treated with tofacitinib. The sequence was obtained from a human donor with alopecia areata. The DNA sequence reads TGCGCCAGCAGCTTGGTTGGCAGCCCGAACACCGGGGAGCTGTTTTTT. Its protein product is CASSLVGSPNTGELFF.